This TCR beta chain was captured in a study of T cell repertoires in cytomegalovirus infection. Study as a whole: Indications of both CMV infection and matching HLA type were provided by public TCR beta signatures.

MiXCR, applied by TCRdb to the reads, yields one record per CDR3 protein. Of roughly 230,000 distinct CDR3 sequences listed, approximately 17% were seen once; the top ten hold more than 45%. This CDR3 comprises 14 residues. V lost 4 bases, J lost 7 bases, and 9 bases stayed unmatched. Whole-study results and caveats: Across the ex vivo response, the dominant clonotypes were HLA-C-restricted CMV-specific TCR beta clonotypes.

Concerning this clonotype: Antigen specificity is unknown. A much more abundant neighbour one base away suggests this may be a read error.

The TCR comes from a human donor in good health (CMV status not recorded). Some clones in this sample may be carry-over from other donors' samples. The sequenced sample consisted of CD8+ T cells from PBMCs. The chain is built from TRBV12-3 or TRBV12-4 and TRBJ2-7; TRBD1 matches 8 bases. Here the CDR3 DNA reads TGTGCCAGCAGTTCGTCAGGGGGCTGGGGGGAGCAGTACTTC. Protein sequence: CASSSSGGWGEQYF.